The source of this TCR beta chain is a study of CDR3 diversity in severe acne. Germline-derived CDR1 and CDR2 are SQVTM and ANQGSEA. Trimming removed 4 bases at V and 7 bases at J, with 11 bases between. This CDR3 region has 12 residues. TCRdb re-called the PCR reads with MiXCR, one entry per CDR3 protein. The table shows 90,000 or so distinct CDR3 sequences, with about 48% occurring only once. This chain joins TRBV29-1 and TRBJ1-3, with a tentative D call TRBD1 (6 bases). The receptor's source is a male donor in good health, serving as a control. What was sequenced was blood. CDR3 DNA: TGCAGCGTTGTCGGGACACTGAACACCATATATTTT. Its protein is CSVVGTLNTIYF.